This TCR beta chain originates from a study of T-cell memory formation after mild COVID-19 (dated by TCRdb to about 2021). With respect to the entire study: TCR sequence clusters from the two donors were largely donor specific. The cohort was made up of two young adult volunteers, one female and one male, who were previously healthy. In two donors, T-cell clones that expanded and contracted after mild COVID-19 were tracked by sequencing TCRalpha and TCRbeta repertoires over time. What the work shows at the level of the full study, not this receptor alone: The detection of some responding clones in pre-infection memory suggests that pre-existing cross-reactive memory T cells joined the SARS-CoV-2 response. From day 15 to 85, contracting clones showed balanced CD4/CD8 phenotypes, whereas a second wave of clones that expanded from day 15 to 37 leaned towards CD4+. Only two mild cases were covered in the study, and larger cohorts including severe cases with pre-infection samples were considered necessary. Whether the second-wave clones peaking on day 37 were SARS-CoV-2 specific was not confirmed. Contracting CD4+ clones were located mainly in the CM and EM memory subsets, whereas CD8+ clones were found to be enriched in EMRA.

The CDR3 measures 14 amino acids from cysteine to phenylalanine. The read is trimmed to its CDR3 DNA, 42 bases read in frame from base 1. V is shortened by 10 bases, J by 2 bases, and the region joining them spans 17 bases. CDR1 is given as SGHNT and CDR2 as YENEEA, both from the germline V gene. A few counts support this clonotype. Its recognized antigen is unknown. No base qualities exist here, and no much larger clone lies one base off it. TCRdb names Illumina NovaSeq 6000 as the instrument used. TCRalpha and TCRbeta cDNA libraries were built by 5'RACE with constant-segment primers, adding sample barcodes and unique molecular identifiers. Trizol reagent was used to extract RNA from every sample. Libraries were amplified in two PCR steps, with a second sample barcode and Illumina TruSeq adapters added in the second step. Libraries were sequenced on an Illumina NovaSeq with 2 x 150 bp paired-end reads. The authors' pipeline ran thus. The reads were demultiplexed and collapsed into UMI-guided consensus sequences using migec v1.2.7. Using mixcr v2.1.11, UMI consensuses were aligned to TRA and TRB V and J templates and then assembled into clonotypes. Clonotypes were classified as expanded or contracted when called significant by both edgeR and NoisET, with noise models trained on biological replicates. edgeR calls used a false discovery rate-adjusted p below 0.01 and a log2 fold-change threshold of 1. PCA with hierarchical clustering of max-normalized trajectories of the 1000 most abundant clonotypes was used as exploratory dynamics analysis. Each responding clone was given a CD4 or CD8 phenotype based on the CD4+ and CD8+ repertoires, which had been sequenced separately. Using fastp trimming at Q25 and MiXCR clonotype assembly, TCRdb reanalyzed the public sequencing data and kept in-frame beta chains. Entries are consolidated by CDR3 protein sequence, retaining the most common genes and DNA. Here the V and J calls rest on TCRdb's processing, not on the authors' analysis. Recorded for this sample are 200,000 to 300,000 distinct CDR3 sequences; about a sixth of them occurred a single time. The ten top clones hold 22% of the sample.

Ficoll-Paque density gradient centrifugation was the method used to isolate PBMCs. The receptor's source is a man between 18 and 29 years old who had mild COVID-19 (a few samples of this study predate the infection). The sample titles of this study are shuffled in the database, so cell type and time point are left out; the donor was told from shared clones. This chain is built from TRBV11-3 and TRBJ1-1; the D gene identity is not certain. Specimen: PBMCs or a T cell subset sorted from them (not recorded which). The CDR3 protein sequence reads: CATGRLGPNTEAFF. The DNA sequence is TGTGCCACAGGACGCCTCGGTCCAAACACTGAAGCTTTCTTT.